One sample yielded the 20 T cell receptor beta chains listed below, sequenced in a study of memory CD4+ T cells and cytomegalovirus serostatus. Single viable CD3+CD4+CD8-CD45RO+ cells were sorted as the memory CD4+ T cells. This table comes from immunoSEQ multiplex PCR, and its TCRdb copy is limited to in-frame clones, with some not included. The sample carries 70,000 to 90,000 clones, 60% to 80% recorded once. Sequenced material: memory CD4+ T cells from blood. The receptors shown here come from an adult in good health and CMV-seropositive.

This chain uses TRBV5-4 with TRBJ2-3; D might be TRBD2 (5 bases). The CDR3 sequence is 14 residues long. Germline V gene sequence: CDR1 SGHNT, CDR2 YYREEE (reference sequence). The germline V and J ends were trimmed by 3 bases and 2 bases, with 10 bases remaining between them. The CDR3 loop is CASSSERTTDTQYF. Here the CDR3 DNA reads TGTGCCAGCAGCTCGGAGCGGACCACAGATACGCAGTATTTT.

The chain has TRBV15 and TRBJ2-7, with D possibly being TRBD1 or TRBD2 (5 bases each). This CDR3 has 16 residues. Germline V lookup: CDR1 LNHNV, CDR2 YYDKDF (reference sequence). V dropped 0 bases and J dropped 4 bases, with 16 bases sitting between them. CDR3 sequence reads: CATSRDRGSTLYEQYV. The CDR3 bases are TGTGCCACCAGCAGAGATCGGGGCAGTACCCTTTACGAGCAGTACGTC.

CDR3 in amino acids: CASTPYTTGAYGYTF. The DNA of the CDR3 is TGTGCCAGTACCCCATATACGACAGGGGCCTATGGCTACACCTTC. The gene calls are TRBV19 and TRBJ1-2, with 8 bases aligning to TRBD1. This CDR3 comprises 15 residues. Germline V CDR1 and CDR2: LNHDA, SQIVND (reference sequence). The trim removed 7 bases at V and 4 bases at J, leaving 11 bases unmatched.

The gene calls are TRBV5-4 and TRBJ2-2; 9 bases agree with TRBD1. V shed 4 bases and J 4 bases; nucleotides not matched to a gene: 8. The germline gives CDR1 SGHNT, CDR2 YYREEE (reference sequence). This CDR3 has 16 amino acids. Here the CDR3 DNA reads TGTGCCAGCAGCAAAACACCGGGACAGGGCACCGGGGAGCTGTTTTTT. Protein: CASSKTPGQGTGELFF.

This sequence joins TRBV28 and TRBJ1-4, with D uncertain. Germline V lookup: CDR1 MDHEN, CDR2 SYDVKM. This CDR3 comprises 12 residues. Between the trimmed V and J ends, which lost 1 base and 8 bases, there was a span of 5 bases. CDR3 in amino acids: CASSLLGEKLFF. As DNA, the CDR3 is TGTGCCAGCAGTTTATTAGGCGAAAAACTGTTTTTT.

The V and J genes are TRBV5-6 and TRBJ2-7, with D possibly being TRBD2 (6 bases). The ends were cut back, 3 bases at V and 4 bases at J, with 17 bases in the middle. The CDR3 sequence is 15 residues long. Germline CDR1 SGHDT, CDR2 YYEEEE. The chain's CDR3 is CASSSGRGGIYEQYV. In DNA form, the CDR3 reads TGTGCCAGCAGCTCCGGGCGGGGCGGGATATACGAGCAGTACGTC.

J is TRBJ1-1 and V is TRBV18; D uncertain. Between the trimmed V and J ends, which lost 0 bases and 0 bases, there was a span of 8 bases. This CDR3 has 15 amino acids. Germline V CDR1 and CDR2: KGHSH, LQKENI. The CDR3: CASSPPVIMNTEAFF. The CDR3 DNA is TGTGCCAGCTCACCACCTGTAATCATGAACACTGAAGCTTTCTTT. The whole variable domain, filled in from reference TRBV18 and TRBJ1-1, reads NAGVMQNPRHLVRRRGQEARLRCSPMKGHSHVYWYRQLPEEGLKFMVYLQKENIIDESGMPKERFSAEFPKEGPSILRIQQVVRGDSAAYFCASSPPVIMNTEAFFGQGTRLTVV.

The gene calls are TRBV25-1 and TRBJ2-5; D not resolved. Per germline, CDR1 MGHDK and CDR2 SYGVNS. CDR3 size: 14 residues. V gave up 2 bases and J gave up 9 bases, with 16 bases separating them. In nucleotides, the CDR3 is TGTGCCAGCAGTGAACCAGCGTCCCTGTCGGCCCAGTACTTC. It is translated as CASSEPASLSAQYF.

The chain couples TRBV28 to TRBJ1-1; 9 bases line up with TRBD1. The V gene end was trimmed by 6 bases and the J gene end by 4 bases; junction bases not matched to a gene: 9. CDR3 length: 15 amino acids. Germline CDR1 is MDHEN and CDR2 is SYDVKM. The CDR3 loop is CASSSTGTGSTEAFF. The CDR3 DNA sequence: TGTGCCAGCAGCTCAACCGGGACAGGGAGCACTGAAGCTTTCTTT. The entire variable domain, with the rest obtained from reference TRBV28 and TRBJ1-1, is as follows: DVKVTQSSRYLVKRTGEKVFLECVQDMDHENMFWYRQDPGLGLRLIYFSYDVKMKEKGDIPEGYSVSREKKERFSLILESASTNQTSMYLCASSSTGTGSTEAFFGQGTRLTVV.

The chain has TRBV5-4 and TRBJ2-7; 7 positions agree with TRBD1. The V and J ends lost 4 bases and 5 bases, in that order; junction bases with no gene match: 6. The CDR3 length is 13 residues. Germline values: CDR1 SGHNT, CDR2 YYREEE (reference sequence). The CDR3 coding sequence is TGTGCCAGCAGCAAGGGACAGAGTCACGAGCAGTACTTC. This gives the protein CASSKGQSHEQYF.

This chain joins TRBV5-6 and TRBJ2-7; 9 positions match TRBD1. There are 16 residues in the CDR3. V lost 0 bases to trimming and J lost 5 bases; unmatched junction nucleotides: 9. Germline V gene data show CDR1 as SGHDT and CDR2 as YYEEEE. The CDR3 nucleotides read TGTGCCAGCAGCTTGGGGTTCGGACAGGGGACCCACGAGCAGTACTTC. Amino acid sequence: CASSLGFGQGTHEQYF. The full variable domain, completed using reference TRBV5-6 and TRBJ2-7, is DAGVTQSPTHLIKTRGQQVTLRCSPKSGHDTVSWYQQALGQGPQFIFQYYEEEERQRGNFPDRFSGHQFPNYSSELNVNALLLGDSALYLCASSLGFGQGTHEQYFGPGTRLTVT.

The chain recombines TRBV5-1 with TRBJ2-7; D may be TRBD2 (6 bases). The CDR3 is 18 residues long. Germline values: CDR1 SGHRS, CDR2 YFSETQ. V lost 4 bases to trimming and J lost 3 bases, with 26 bases between them. The CDR3 DNA follows: TGCGCCAGCAGCGGAAGGCGGGAACACGACAGCGGTTTCTACGAGCAGTACTTC. Translated: CASSGRREHDSGFYEQYF. Supplemented by reference TRBV5-1 and TRBJ2-7, the full variable domain reads KAGVTQTPRYLIKTRGQQVTLSCSPISGHRSVSWYQQTPGQGLQFLFEYFSETQRNKGNFPGRFSGRQFSNSRSEMNVSTLELGDSALYLCASSGRREHDSGFYEQYFGPGTRLTVT.

This clone was seen more than once but under ten times. This chain connects TRBV4-2 to TRBJ1-4, with D unclear. The CDR3 length is 13 residues. V was cut by 2 bases and J by 7 bases, with 8 bases left in between. Per germline, CDR1 LGHNA and CDR2 YNFKEQ. DNA for the CDR3: TGTGCCAGCAGCCAAAGCTCCGGTGAAAAACTGTTTTTT. Amino acid sequence: CASSQSSGEKLFF.

This clone appeared once. Additional DNA sequences in this sample encode the identical CDR3. V gene TRBV27 combines with J gene TRBJ1-1, with unresolved D. The CDR3 contains 14 residues. The V end was cut by 3 bases, the J end by 3 bases, with 11 bases between. Germline CDR1 MNHEY, CDR2 SMNVEV (reference sequence). The CDR3 nucleotides read TGTGCCAGCAGTTTGCGGTCCGGGGACACTGAAGCTTTCTTT. Translation: CASSLRSGDTEAFF.

This chain connects TRBV30 to TRBJ1-5; D gene ambiguous. CDR1 is GTSNPN, CDR2 SVGIG, per germline (reference sequence). V lost 0 bases and J lost 5, with 11 bases in between. The CDR3 has 14 residues. The chain's CDR3 is CAWSVPTVYQPQHF. CDR3 nucleotide sequence: TGTGCCTGGAGTGTACCAACAGTTTATCAGCCCCAGCATTTT. The full variable domain, rest sourced from reference TRBV30 and TRBJ1-5, is SQTIHQWPATLVQPVGSPLSLECTVEGTSNPNLYWYRQAAGRGLQLLFYSVGIGQISSEVPQNLSASRPQDRQFILSSKKLLLSDSGFYLCAWSVPTVYQPQHFGDGTRLSIL.

The V call is TRBV25-1, the J call TRBJ2-5; D gene unclear. CDR1 and CDR2 from the germline V gene are MGHDK and SYGVNS. Trimming shortened V by 6 bases and J by 7 bases, and 18 bases separated the two germline ends. CDR3 size: 14 residues. This CDR3 reads CASRGQVALGTQYF. CDR3 DNA: TGTGCCAGCAGGGGCCAGGTGGCCTTGGGGACCCAGTACTTC. The full variable domain, rest sourced from reference TRBV25-1 and TRBJ2-5, is EADIYQTPRYLVIGTGKKITLECSQTMGHDKMYWYQQDPGMELHLIHYSYGVNSTEKGDLSSESTVSRIRTEHFPLTLESARPSHTSQYLCASRGQVALGTQYFGPGTRLLVL.

V and J are TRBV6-5 and TRBJ1-4; 10 positions match TRBD1. The V gene's germline CDR1 is MNHEY and CDR2 SVGAGI. J lost 14 bases, V lost 9 bases, and 12 bases had no gene match. There are 13 residues in the CDR3. The chain's CDR3 is CASSGTGVPLLFF. DNA for the CDR3: TGTGCCAGTTCCGGGACAGGGGTTCCATTGCTGTTTTTT.

V and J are TRBV6-1 and TRBJ1-3; D ambiguous. V was trimmed by 8 bases and J by 0 bases, leaving 11 bases between them. Per the germline V gene, CDR1 is MNHNS and CDR2 is SASEGT. The CDR3 has 14 amino acids. The CDR3: CASCPDLSGNTIYF. The CDR3 nucleotides are TGTGCCAGCTGCCCGGACCTCTCTGGAAACACCATATATTTT.

The DNA of the CDR3 is TGTGCCAGCAGCACAGGGAAGGGCCGTACCCAGTACTTC. Encoded protein: CASSTGKGRTQYF. The V gene is TRBV28, the J gene TRBJ2-5, with D perhaps TRBD1 (6 bases). Trimming stripped 6 bases from V and 8 bases from J, with 16 bases between. This CDR3 has 13 residues. CDR1 is MDHEN, CDR2 SYDVKM, per germline.

The CDR3 is CASSQNWGLGGEKLFF. In nucleotides, the CDR3 is TGCGCCAGCAGCCAAAACTGGGGACTTGGGGGTGAAAAACTGTTTTTT. J is TRBJ1-4 and V is TRBV4-3, with a weak D call TRBD1 (5 bases). This CDR3 has 16 amino acids. Germline-derived CDR1 and CDR2 are LGHNA and YSLEER. Trimming shortened V by 2 bases and J by 7 bases, and 17 bases separated the two germline ends.